Listed here are 18 T cell receptor beta chains from one sample, sequenced in a study of shared clonotypes between healthy human individuals. Only in-frame clones appear in the TCRdb table, and some are missing; sequencing was by immunoSEQ multiplex PCR. The sample includes around 2,000,000 clones, roughly 91% of them seen just once. The naive CD8 fraction comprised CD45RO-negative cells positively selected for CCR7 and excluded terminally differentiated effector memory CD45RA+ cells. Sequenced sample: naive CD8+ T cells from PBMCs. Receptor source: a man between 18 and 29 years old in good health. Some clones in this sample may be carry-over from other donors' samples.

In this sample, this clone turned up once. The chain couples TRBV5-4 to TRBJ2-2; D is unresolved. Trimming stripped 1 base from V and 6 bases from J, with 4 bases between. Germline V gives CDR1 SGHNT, CDR2 YYREEE (reference sequence). This CDR3 has 12 amino acids. The CDR3 loop reads CASSLFSGELFF. In DNA, the CDR3 is TGTGCCAGCAGCTTGTTCTCCGGGGAGCTGTTTTTT.

This chain joins TRBV28 and TRBJ1-2; D is unclear. V lost 5 bases to trimming and J lost 7 bases, with 20 bases between them. CDR3 length: 15 residues. Germline assignment: CDR1 MDHEN and CDR2 SYDVKM. CDR3 nucleotide sequence: TGTGCCAGCAGTGAGAAAAGAGGAGTGATGGGTGGCTACACCTTC. Its translation is CASSEKRGVMGGYTF.

The rearrangement uses TRBV11-2 and TRBJ2-7; 7 bases are a match to TRBD1. The V segment lost 4 bases and the J segment 0 bases; nucleotides outside the gene matches: 9. Germline CDR1 reads SGHAT; CDR2 reads FQNNGV. The CDR3 has 16 residues. The CDR3 DNA follows: TGTGCCAGCAGCTCAAGACAGGGCCCTGGCTCCTACGAGCAGTACTTC. It translates to CASSSRQGPGSYEQYF.

The chain employs TRBV9 and TRBJ1-3; D is uncertain. Deletions cut 0 bases from V and 8 bases from J, with 9 bases between. The CDR3 totals 13 residues. The germline CDR1 and CDR2 sequences are SGDLS and YYNGEE. The CDR3 protein is CASSVGSGDTIYF. CDR3 nucleotide sequence: TGTGCCAGCAGCGTAGGTTCAGGAGACACCATATATTTT.

This clone was found once. The CDR3 DNA sequence: TGTGCCAGCAGTGGAGGTGCGCAGTATTTT. It codes for CASSGGAQYF. The V call is TRBV25-1, the J call TRBJ2-3; D uncertain. The CDR3 consists of 10 residues. V was pared by 4 bases and J by 10 bases, with 6 bases between. Germline-derived CDR1 and CDR2 are MGHDK and SYGVNS.

The chain uses TRBV27 and TRBJ2-7; D is unclear. In germline, CDR1 is MNHEY, CDR2 SMNVEV (reference sequence). V lost 1 base and J 7 bases, leaving 14 bases between the germline ends. The CDR3 length is 14 residues. Here the CDR3 reads CASSLLRFGGEQYF. The DNA of the CDR3 is TGTGCCAGCAGTTTATTACGGTTCGGCGGTGAGCAGTACTTC.

This clone has just one count. The rearrangement links TRBV13 to TRBJ2-1; 7 nucleotides agree with TRBD2. The V segment lost 5 bases and the J segment 1 base; nucleotides outside the gene matches: 8. CDR1 is PRHDT, CDR2 FYEKMQ, per germline (reference sequence). This CDR3 has 16 residues. The CDR3 region is CASSTISGKSYNEQFF. The CDR3 DNA sequence: TGTGCCAGCAGCACGATAAGCGGGAAATCCTACAATGAGCAGTTCTTC.

The CDR3 DNA reads TGTGCCAGCCACGTTTGGGACAGACCCTACGAGCAGTACTTC. Translated, it gives CASHVWDRPYEQYF. This chain links TRBV5-6 with TRBJ2-7; 7 bases match TRBD1. J was trimmed by 2 bases and V by 7 bases; bases with no gene match: 9. Germline V gene data show CDR1 as SGHDT and CDR2 as YYEEEE. This CDR3 comprises 14 residues.

The rearrangement joins TRBV10-3 to TRBJ1-2; no clear D gene. The V end lost 3 bases, the J end lost 3 bases, and 5 bases lay between the germline ends. Germline-derived CDR1 and CDR2 are ENHRY and SYGVKD. CDR3 length: 12 amino acids. CDR3 protein: CAISDRDYGYTF. CDR3 coding DNA: TGTGCCATCAGTGACCGGGACTATGGCTACACCTTC.

This chain links TRBV7-2 with TRBJ1-1, with 9 nucleotides matching TRBD1. Germline loops: CDR1 SGHTA, CDR2 FQGNSA. The V segment lost 6 bases and the J segment 5 bases; nucleotides outside the gene matches: 10. This CDR3 region has 15 residues. CDR3 DNA: TGTGCCAGCAGGGGGACAGGGTTGGGTAGGACTGAAGCTTTCTTT. Its translation is CASRGTGLGRTEAFF.

For this clone: Additional DNA sequences in this sample encode the identical CDR3. The chain combines TRBV6-1 with TRBJ2-7; D gene unclear. Germline CDR1 reads MNHNS; CDR2 reads SASEGT. This CDR3 contains 14 residues. The V end lost 2 bases, the J end lost 1 base, and 9 bases lay between the germline ends. The CDR3 nucleotides are TGTGCCAGCAGTGAATTGGGCAGTTCCTACGAGCAGTACTTC. Protein: CASSELGSSYEQYF.

This clone has just a few counts. This chain links TRBV7-9 with TRBJ2-1, with D possibly being TRBD1 or TRBD2 (6 bases each). The CDR3 is 12 residues long. CDR1 SEHNR and CDR2 FQNEAQ come from the germline V gene (reference sequence). Trimming stripped 7 bases from V and 14 bases from J, with 18 bases between. CDR3 sequence (DNA): TGTGCCAGCAACAAACCAGGGGAGGCGGAGTTCTTC. Amino acids: CASNKPGEAEFF.

This clone turned up a few times. The chain carries TRBV15 and TRBJ2-7; TRBD2 might be the D (5 bases). The CDR3 is 11 residues long. Germline V lookup: CDR1 LNHNV, CDR2 YYDKDF (reference sequence). With 4 bases removed from V and 7 bases from J, the gap between germline ends came to 8 bases. The CDR3 loop is CATSNGVEQYF. The CDR3 DNA reads TGTGCCACCAGCAACGGGGTAGAGCAGTACTTC.

This chain connects TRBV7-9 to TRBJ2-1; 8 nucleotides agree with TRBD2. The V and J ends lost 5 bases and 4 bases, in that order; junction bases with no gene match: 13. CDR1 SEHNR and CDR2 FQNEAQ come from the germline V gene (reference sequence). The CDR3 is 17 residues long. CDR3 in amino acids: CASSPPRAGDLYNEQFF. DNA of the CDR3: TGTGCCAGCAGCCCTCCGAGAGCGGGAGACCTATACAATGAGCAGTTCTTC.

The gene calls are TRBV6-1 and TRBJ2-3, with TRBD2 identical over 11 bases. Germline trimming cut 7 bases from V and 1 base from J; bases unmatched to any gene: 4. CDR1 and CDR2 (germline): MNHNS, SASEGT. The CDR3 has 15 residues. The CDR3 spells CASILLAGGTDTQYF. The DNA for the CDR3 is TGTGCCAGCATTTTACTAGCGGGGGGCACAGATACGCAGTATTTT.

V is TRBV4-1 and J is TRBJ1-1; D unclear. Per the germline V gene, CDR1 is MGHRA and CDR2 is YSYEKL. The CDR3 runs 17 residues. Trimming pared 1 base from V and 1 base from J, leaving 16 bases between. In DNA form, the CDR3 reads TGCGCCAGCAGCCAAGTTGGTCCGGGTCCCAGGAACACTGAAGCTTTCTTT. Translated, it gives CASSQVGPGPRNTEAFF.

The chain combines TRBV19 with TRBJ1-5; D is uncertain. The germline V gene has CDR1 LNHDA and CDR2 SQIVND (reference sequence). CDR3 length: 16 residues. V lost 7 bases to trimming and J lost 2 bases, with 18 bases between them. Written as DNA, the CDR3 is TGTGCCAGTACGGACGGGGAAGGATTTGGCAATCAGCCCCAGCATTTT. Translated, it gives CASTDGEGFGNQPQHF.

The chain is built from TRBV6-5 and TRBJ2-7; TRBD2 matches 9 bases. CDR3 length equals 15 residues. The J segment lost 4 bases and the V segment lost 0 bases, leaving 4 bases of the junction unmatched. Germline V CDR1 and CDR2: MNHEY, SVGAGI. The CDR3 loop reads CASSYSLAGKYEQYF. For the CDR3, the DNA is TGTGCCAGCAGTTACTCCCTAGCGGGAAAATACGAGCAGTACTTC.